Presented here are 11 T cell receptor beta chains from one specimen sequenced in a study of blood T cell repertoires in COVID-19. Sequencing was performed with immunoSEQ multiplex PCR; in TCRdb, only in-frame clones are kept and a portion is missing. The sample lists tens of thousands of clones, under 90% occurring once. The sequenced sample consisted of peripheral blood. The receptors originated from a human donor in a cohort sampled during active COVID-19.

This clone was seen repeatedly, ten times or more. The V and J genes are TRBV6-5 and TRBJ1-2; 8 bases fit TRBD1. The CDR3 extends over 16 amino acids. Germline V gene data show CDR1 as MNHEY and CDR2 as SVGAGI. The V segment lost 1 base and the J segment 3 bases; nucleotides outside the gene matches: 7. This chain's CDR3 is CASSYFGQGRYYGYTF. The CDR3 DNA reads TGTGCCAGCAGTTACTTCGGACAGGGACGATACTATGGCTACACCTTC.

The rearrangement links TRBV2 to TRBJ2-5; D uncertain. In germline, CDR1 is SNHLY, CDR2 FYNNEI. The CDR3 contains 11 residues. Trimming left V 6 bases short and J 5 bases short, with 7 bases between. CDR3 loop: CASRPGETQYF. The CDR3 DNA follows: TGTGCCAGCAGACCCGGGGAGACCCAGTACTTC.

The chain employs TRBV6-5 and TRBJ1-2; TRBD1 matches at 10 bases. Per the germline V gene, CDR1 is MNHEY and CDR2 is SVGAGI. This CDR3 contains 12 residues. V lost 6 bases and J lost 8; bases outside the gene matches: 3. The CDR3 protein is CASRVTGGGYTF. DNA of the CDR3: TGTGCCAGCAGAGTGACAGGGGGCGGCTACACCTTC.

J is TRBJ2-5 and V is TRBV7-6, with 12 bases lining up with TRBD2. The CDR3 spans 15 residues. J gave up 5 bases and V 6 bases, and 7 bases lay outside the gene matches. Germline V gene lookup returns CDR1 SGHVS and CDR2 FNYEAQ. The CDR3 DNA follows: TGTGCCAGCAGGTCTACTAGCGGGGGGCCCGAGACCCAGTACTTC. It is translated as CASRSTSGGPETQYF.

This clone was counted a few times. The chain uses TRBV29-1 and TRBJ1-4, with a weak D call TRBD1 (5 bases). The CDR3 sequence is 13 residues long. The germline gives CDR1 SQVTM, CDR2 ANQGSEA. V was trimmed by 3 bases and J by 7 bases, leaving 12 bases between them. The CDR3 nucleotides read TGCAGCGTTGAGGTGCAGGGTCCTGAAAAACTGTTTTTT. Protein sequence: CSVEVQGPEKLFF.

The CDR3 loop reads CASNGRRGEVEAFF. CDR3 DNA sequence: TGTGCCAGCAATGGGAGACGGGGGGAGGTCGAAGCTTTCTTT. The chain employs TRBV28 and TRBJ1-1; TRBD1 is a possible D gene (5 bases). The germline V gene encodes CDR1 MDHEN and CDR2 SYDVKM. V lost 7 bases, J lost 8 bases, and 20 bases lay in between. The CDR3 contains 14 residues.

This chain links TRBV2 with TRBJ2-5, with TRBD2 identical over 7 bases. V gave up 1 base and J gave up 5 bases; unmatched junction bases: 7. This CDR3 spans 15 amino acids. Germline loops: CDR1 SNHLY, CDR2 FYNNEI. This CDR3 is CASSEGGDYVETQYF. CDR3 DNA: TGTGCCAGCAGTGAAGGGGGGGACTATGTCGAGACCCAGTACTTC.

This chain joins TRBV5-1 and TRBJ1-1; TRBD1 matches 7 bases. This CDR3 is 15 amino acids long. With 3 bases clipped from V and 0 bases from J, the junction kept 5 bases outside the gene matches. The V gene's germline CDR1 is SGHRS and CDR2 YFSETQ. This CDR3 is CASSWTGKLNTEAFF. The CDR3 DNA is TGCGCCAGCAGCTGGACAGGAAAACTGAACACTGAAGCTTTCTTT.

This sequence joins TRBV28 and TRBJ1-5; D is unresolved. Per germline, CDR1 MDHEN and CDR2 SYDVKM. This CDR3 comprises 15 residues. Between the trimmed V and J ends, which lost 6 bases and 1 base, there was a span of 13 bases. The DNA of the CDR3 is TGTGCCAGCAGGAGGGAGGACGGGAGCAATCAGCCCCAGCATTTT. It yields the protein CASRREDGSNQPQHF.

This chain connects TRBV6-5 to TRBJ2-3, with 12 bases aligning to TRBD1. The CDR3 covers 15 residues. The ends lost 4 bases at V and 4 bases at J; junction bases unmatched: 3. CDR1 is MNHEY and CDR2 is SVGAGI in the germline V gene. CDR3 sequence reads: CASSSGTGGADTQYF. CDR3 nucleotide sequence: TGTGCCAGCAGTTCCGGGACAGGGGGCGCAGATACGCAGTATTTT.

The chain's CDR3 is CASSSGGGRTDTQYF. CDR3 DNA sequence: TGTGCCAGCAGCTCCGGGGGGGGCCGCACAGATACGCAGTATTTT. The rearrangement uses TRBV11-2 and TRBJ2-3; 8 nucleotides align to TRBD2. This CDR3 has 15 residues. V shed 4 bases, J shed 1 base, and the junction held 4 bases outside the gene matches. Germline lookup yields CDR1 SGHAT and CDR2 FQNNGV.